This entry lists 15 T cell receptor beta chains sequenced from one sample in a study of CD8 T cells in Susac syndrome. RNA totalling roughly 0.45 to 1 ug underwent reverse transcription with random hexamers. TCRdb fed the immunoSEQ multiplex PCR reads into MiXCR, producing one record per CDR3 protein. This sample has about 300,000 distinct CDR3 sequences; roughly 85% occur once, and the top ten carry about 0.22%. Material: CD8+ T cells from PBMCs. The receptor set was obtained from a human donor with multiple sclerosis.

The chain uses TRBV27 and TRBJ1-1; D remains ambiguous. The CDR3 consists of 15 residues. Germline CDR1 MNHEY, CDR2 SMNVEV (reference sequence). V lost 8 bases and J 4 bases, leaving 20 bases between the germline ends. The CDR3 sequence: CASLDPGQAGTEAFF. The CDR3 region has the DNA TGTGCCAGCTTAGATCCCGGGCAGGCGGGCACTGAAGCTTTCTTT.

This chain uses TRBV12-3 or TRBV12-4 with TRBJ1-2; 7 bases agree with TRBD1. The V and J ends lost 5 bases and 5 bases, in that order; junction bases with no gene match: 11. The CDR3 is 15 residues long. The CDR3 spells CASSPGGRGAYGYTF. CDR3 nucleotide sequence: TGTGCCAGCAGTCCAGGGGGACGCGGTGCTTATGGCTACACCTTC.

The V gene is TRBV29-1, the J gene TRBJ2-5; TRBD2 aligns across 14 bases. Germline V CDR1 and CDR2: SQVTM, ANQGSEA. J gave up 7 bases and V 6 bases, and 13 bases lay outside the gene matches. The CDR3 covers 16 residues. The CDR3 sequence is CSVRAGLAGVSGTQYF. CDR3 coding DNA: TGCAGCGTCCGCGCGGGACTAGCGGGAGTTAGTGGGACCCAGTACTTC.

This CDR3 reads CASSQFSLGSPLHF. The DNA for the CDR3 is TGTGCCAGCAGCCAATTCAGTCTGGGGTCACCCCTCCACTTT. This chain links TRBV3-1 with TRBJ1-6; D unresolved. The V gene lost 2 bases and the J gene lost 10 bases, with 12 bases spanning the gap. Germline CDR1 is LGHDT and CDR2 is YNNKEL (reference sequence). This CDR3 contains 14 residues. Full variable domain (outside the CDR3, taken from reference TRBV3-1 and TRBJ1-6): DTAVSQTPKYLVTQMGNDKSIKCEQNLGHDTMYWYKQDSKKFLKIMFSYNNKELIINETVPNRFSPKSPDKAHLNLHINSLELGDSAVYFCASSQFSLGSPLHFGNGTRLTVT.

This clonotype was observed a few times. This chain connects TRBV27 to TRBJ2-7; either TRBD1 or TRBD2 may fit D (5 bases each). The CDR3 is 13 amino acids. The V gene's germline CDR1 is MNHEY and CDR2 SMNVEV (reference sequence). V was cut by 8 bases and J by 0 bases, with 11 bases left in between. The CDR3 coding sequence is TGTGCCAGCGGGACGGGGAGCTCCTACGAGCAGTACTTC. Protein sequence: CASGTGSSYEQYF.

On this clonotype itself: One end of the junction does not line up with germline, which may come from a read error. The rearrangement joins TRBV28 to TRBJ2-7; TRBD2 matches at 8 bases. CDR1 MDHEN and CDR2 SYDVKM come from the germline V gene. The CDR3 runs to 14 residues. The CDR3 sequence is CASSLTSDLYEEYF. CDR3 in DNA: TGTGCCAGCAGTTTGACTAGCGATTTATACGAGGAGTACTTC.

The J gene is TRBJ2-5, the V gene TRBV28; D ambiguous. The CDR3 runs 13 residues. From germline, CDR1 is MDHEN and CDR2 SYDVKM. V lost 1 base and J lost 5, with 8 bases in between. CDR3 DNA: TGTGCCAGCAGTTTATCGGGCATTGAGACCCAGTACTTC. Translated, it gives CASSLSGIETQYF.

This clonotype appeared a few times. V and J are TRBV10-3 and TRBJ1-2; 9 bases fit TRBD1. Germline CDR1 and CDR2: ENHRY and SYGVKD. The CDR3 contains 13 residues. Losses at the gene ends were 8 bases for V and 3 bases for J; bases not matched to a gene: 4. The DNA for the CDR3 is TGTGCCATCCTGGGACAGGGTGACTATGGCTACACCTTC. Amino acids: CAILGQGDYGYTF.

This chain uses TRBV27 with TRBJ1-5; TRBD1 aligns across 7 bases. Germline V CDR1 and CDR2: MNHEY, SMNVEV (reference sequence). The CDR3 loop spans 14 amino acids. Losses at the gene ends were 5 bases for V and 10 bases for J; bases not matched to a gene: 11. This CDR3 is CASSTTGTALPQHF. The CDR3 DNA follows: TGTGCCAGCAGTACTACCGGGACAGCCTTACCCCAGCATTTT.

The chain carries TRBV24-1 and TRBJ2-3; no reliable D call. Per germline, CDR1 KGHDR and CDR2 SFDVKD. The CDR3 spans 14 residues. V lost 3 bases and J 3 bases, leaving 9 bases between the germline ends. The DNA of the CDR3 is TGTGCCACCAGTGATACCATGTTGACAGATACGCAGTATTTT. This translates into CATSDTMLTDTQYF.

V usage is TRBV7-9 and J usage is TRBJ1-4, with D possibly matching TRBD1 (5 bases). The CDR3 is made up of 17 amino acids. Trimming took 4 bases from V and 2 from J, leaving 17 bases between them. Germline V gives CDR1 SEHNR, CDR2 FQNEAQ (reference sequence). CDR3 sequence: CASSYYGTSGTNEKLFF. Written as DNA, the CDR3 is TGTGCCAGCAGCTATTATGGGACGTCCGGGACTAATGAAAAACTGTTTTTT.

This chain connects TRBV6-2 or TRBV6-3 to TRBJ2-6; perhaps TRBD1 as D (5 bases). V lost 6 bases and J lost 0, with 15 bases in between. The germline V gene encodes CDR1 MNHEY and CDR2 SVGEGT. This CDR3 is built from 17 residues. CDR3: CASRLLPGNSGANVLTF. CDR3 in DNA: TGTGCCAGCAGACTACTGCCAGGGAACTCTGGGGCCAACGTCCTGACTTTC.

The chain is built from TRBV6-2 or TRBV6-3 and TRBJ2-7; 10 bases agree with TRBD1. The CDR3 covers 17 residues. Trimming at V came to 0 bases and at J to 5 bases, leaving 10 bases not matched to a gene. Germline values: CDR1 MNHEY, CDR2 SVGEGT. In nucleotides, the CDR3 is TGTGCCAGCAGTTACTCCCGGGACAGGGGTAATCTGCACGAGCAGTACTTC. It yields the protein CASSYSRDRGNLHEQYF.

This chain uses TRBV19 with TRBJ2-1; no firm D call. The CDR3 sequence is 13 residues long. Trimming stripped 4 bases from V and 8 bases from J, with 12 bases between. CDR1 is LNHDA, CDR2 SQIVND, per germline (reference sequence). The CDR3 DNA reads TGTGCCAGTAGTAAATACAGTGTCGATGAGCAGTTCTTC. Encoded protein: CASSKYSVDEQFF.

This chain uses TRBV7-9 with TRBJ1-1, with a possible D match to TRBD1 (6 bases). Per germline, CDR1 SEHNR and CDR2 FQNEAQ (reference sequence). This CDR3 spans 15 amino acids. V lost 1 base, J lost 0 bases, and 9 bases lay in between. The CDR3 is CASSLVSGVNTEAFF. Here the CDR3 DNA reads TGTGCCAGCAGCTTAGTGTCAGGGGTGAACACTGAAGCTTTCTTT.